The clone carrying this TCR beta chain occurred many times. As yet, its antigen is unknown. CDR3 length: 16 residues. The V segment lost 4 bases and the J segment 5 bases; nucleotides outside the gene matches: 12. Preparation of the TCRbeta library used unique molecular identifiers. TCRdb itself ran the PCR reads through MiXCR, one entry per CDR3 protein. Altogether around 700,000 distinct CDR3 sequences are present, roughly 13% being singletons, with the ten largest covering about 0.77%. The sample originates from a study of T-cell reconstitution after alpha-beta-depleted transplantation in children. General study findings and limits: Newly produced T cells mostly provided counts and TCRbeta diversity after one year, as hyperexpanded clones declined. Reportedly, only several hundred clones from non-depleted graft cells drove alpha-beta T-cell counts at about two months. The origin of high day-60 TCRbeta diversity in some patients lay in surviving recipient T cells and thymic progenitors.

This chain links TRBV12-3 or TRBV12-4 with TRBJ1-2; 8 bases match TRBD1. The source is a girl aged 2-9 years with congenital amegakaryocytic thrombocytopenia, due to receive a stem cell transplant. The source material was PBMCs, sampled before TCRalphabeta/CD19-depleted stem cell transplant. CDR3 region: CASSSFGTGIPYGYTF. The CDR3 DNA reads as TGTGCCAGCAGTTCTTTCGGGACAGGAATCCCTTATGGCTACACCTTC.